This entry is about one T cell receptor beta chain. Its target is unknown. PCR was performed using 60 Vbeta and 13 Jbeta primers. Produced via immunoSEQ multiplex PCR; TCRdb's table is partial and in-frame only. The repertoire includes 150,000 to 190,000 clones, about three quarters of them detected once, and 1.3% to 1.5% sits in the top ten. The length of the CDR3 is 15 residues. V shed 1 base, J shed 2 bases, and the junction held 5 bases outside the gene matches. Germline CDR1 and CDR2: SGHDN and FVKESK. This sample is part of a study of cytomegalovirus exposure and HLA in healthy donors. Study-level findings and limits: CMV serostatus was the only recorded immune exposure for donors. A later analysis reportedly found fewer N-insertions in an Asian-associated ancestry cluster than the approximately 670-donor mean. Certain sequence variants were highly shared and formed a cluster, and this cluster was likely a sequencing artifact.

The sequencing input was PBMCs. The chain combines TRBV14 with TRBJ2-7; 7 bases map to TRBD1. The clonotype originates from a man between 18 and 35 years old in good health and CMV-seronegative. In nucleotides, the CDR3 is TGTGCCAGCAGCCAAGTAGCCGGACAGGCCTACGAGCAGTACTTC. The encoded protein is CASSQVAGQAYEQYF.